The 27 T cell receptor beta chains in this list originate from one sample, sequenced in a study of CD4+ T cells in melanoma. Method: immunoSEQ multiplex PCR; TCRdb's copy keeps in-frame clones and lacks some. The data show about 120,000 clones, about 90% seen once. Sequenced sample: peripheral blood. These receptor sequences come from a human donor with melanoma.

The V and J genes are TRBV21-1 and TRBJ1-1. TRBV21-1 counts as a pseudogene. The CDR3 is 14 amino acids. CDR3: CASSKEVEAGEAFF. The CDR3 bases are TGTGCCAGCAGCAAAGAGGTCGAGGCCGGGGAAGCTTTCTTT.

The CDR3 region is CASSYSTSDEQFF. The CDR3 region has the DNA TGTGCCAGCAGTTACTCGACCTCCGACGAGCAGTTCTTC. This chain joins TRBV6-6 and TRBJ2-1; D unclear. Germline V gene sequence: CDR1 MNHNY, CDR2 SVGAGI (reference sequence). V gave up 0 bases and J gave up 10 bases, with 10 bases separating them. CDR3 length: 13 amino acids.

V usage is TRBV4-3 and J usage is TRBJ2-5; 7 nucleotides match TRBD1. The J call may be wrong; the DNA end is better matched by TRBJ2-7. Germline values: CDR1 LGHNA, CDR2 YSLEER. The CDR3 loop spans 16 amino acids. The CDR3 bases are TGCGCCAGCAGCCAGGACGCCCGGGGACAGTACTACGAGCAGTACTTC. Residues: CASSQDARGQYYEQYF.

The CDR3 spells CASSQEAGGYTEAFF. The DNA for the CDR3 is TGTGCCAGCAGCCAAGAGGCAGGGGGCTACACTGAAGCTTTCTTT. The chain couples TRBV4-2 to TRBJ1-1, with TRBD1 matching over 8 bases. The trim removed 0 bases at V and 3 bases at J, leaving 3 bases unmatched. This CDR3 has 15 residues. Germline loops: CDR1 LGHNA, CDR2 YNFKEQ.

The CDR3 region has the DNA TGTGCCATCAGACAACCTTACGGCTATGGCTACACCTTC. It codes for CAIRQPYGYGYTF. The J gene is TRBJ1-2, the V gene TRBV10-3; D remains ambiguous. Trimming removed 6 bases from V and 4 bases from J, with 12 bases in between. Germline CDR1 ENHRY, CDR2 SYGVKD. The CDR3 consists of 13 residues.

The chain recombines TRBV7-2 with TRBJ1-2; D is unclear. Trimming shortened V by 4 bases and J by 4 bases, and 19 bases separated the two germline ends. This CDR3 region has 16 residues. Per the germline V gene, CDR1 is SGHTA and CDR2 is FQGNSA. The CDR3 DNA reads TGTGCCAGCAGCTCCCGGGTTGAATCTATAGGCTATGGCTACACCTTC. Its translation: CASSSRVESIGYGYTF.

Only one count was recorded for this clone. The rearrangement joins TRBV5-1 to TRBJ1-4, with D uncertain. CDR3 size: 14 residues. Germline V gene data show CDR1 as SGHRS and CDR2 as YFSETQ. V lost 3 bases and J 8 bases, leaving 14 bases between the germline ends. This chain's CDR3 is CASSYGPGGEKLFF. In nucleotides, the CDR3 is TGCGCCAGCAGCTACGGGCCCGGAGGAGAAAAACTGTTTTTT.

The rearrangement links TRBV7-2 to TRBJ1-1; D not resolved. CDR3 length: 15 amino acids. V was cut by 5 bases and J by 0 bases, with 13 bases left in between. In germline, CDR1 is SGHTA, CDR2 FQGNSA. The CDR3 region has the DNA TGTGCCAGCAGCCGCCAGGCTCTTATGAACACTGAAGCTTTCTTT. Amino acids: CASSRQALMNTEAFF.

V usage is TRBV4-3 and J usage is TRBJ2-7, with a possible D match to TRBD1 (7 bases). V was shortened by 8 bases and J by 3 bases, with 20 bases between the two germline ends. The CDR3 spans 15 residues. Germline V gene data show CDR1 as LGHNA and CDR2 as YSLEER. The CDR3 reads CASRRGLQGIYEQYF. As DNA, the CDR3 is TGCGCCAGCCGGCGGGGATTACAGGGGATCTACGAGCAGTACTTC.

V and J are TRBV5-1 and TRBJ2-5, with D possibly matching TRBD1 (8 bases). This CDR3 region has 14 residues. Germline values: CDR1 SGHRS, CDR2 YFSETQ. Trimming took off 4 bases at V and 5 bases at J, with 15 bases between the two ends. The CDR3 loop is CASSDNRGGETQYF. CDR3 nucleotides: TGCGCCAGCAGCGACAACAGGGGGGGGGAGACCCAGTACTTC.

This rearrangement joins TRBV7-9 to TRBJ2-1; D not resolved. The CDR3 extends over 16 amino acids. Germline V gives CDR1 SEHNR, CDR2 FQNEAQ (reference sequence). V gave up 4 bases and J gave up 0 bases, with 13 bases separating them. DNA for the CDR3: TGTGCCAGCAGCTCCCTCTCCAGTAGCTCCTACAATGAGCAGTTCTTC. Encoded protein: CASSSLSSSSYNEQFF.

The CDR3 here is CASSEGLADTDTQYF. CDR3 nucleotide sequence: TGTGCCAGCAGCGAAGGACTAGCGGACACAGATACGCAGTATTTT. The gene calls are TRBV7-9 and TRBJ2-3; 10 positions agree with TRBD2. Trimming took 5 bases from V and 2 from J; bases not matched to a gene: 4. The CDR3 runs 15 residues. Germline V lookup: CDR1 SEHNR, CDR2 FQNEAQ (reference sequence).

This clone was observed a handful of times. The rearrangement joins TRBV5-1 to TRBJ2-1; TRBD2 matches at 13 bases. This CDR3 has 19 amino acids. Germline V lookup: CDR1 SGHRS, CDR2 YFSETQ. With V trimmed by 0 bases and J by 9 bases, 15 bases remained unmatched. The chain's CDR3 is CASSLVGDRRLAGGFEQFF. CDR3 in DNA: TGCGCCAGCAGCTTGGTTGGGGACAGAAGACTAGCGGGAGGTTTTGAGCAGTTCTTC. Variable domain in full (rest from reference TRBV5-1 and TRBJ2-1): KAGVTQTPRYLIKTRGQQVTLSCSPISGHRSVSWYQQTPGQGLQFLFEYFSETQRNKGNFPGRFSGRQFSNSRSEMNVSTLELGDSALYLCASSLVGDRRLAGGFEQFFGPGTRLTVL.

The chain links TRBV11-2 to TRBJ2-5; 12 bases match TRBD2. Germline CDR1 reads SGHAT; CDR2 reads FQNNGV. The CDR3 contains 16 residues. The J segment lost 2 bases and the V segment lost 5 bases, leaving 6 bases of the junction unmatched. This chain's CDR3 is CASSPGLAGPQETQYF. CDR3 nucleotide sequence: TGTGCCAGCAGCCCCGGACTAGCGGGGCCACAAGAGACCCAGTACTTC.

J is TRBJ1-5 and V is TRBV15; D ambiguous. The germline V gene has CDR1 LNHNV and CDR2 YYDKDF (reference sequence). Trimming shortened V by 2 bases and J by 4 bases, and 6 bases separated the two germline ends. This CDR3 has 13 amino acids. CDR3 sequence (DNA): TGTGCCACCAGCAGATCCGTGAATCAGCCCCAGCATTTT. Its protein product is CATSRSVNQPQHF.

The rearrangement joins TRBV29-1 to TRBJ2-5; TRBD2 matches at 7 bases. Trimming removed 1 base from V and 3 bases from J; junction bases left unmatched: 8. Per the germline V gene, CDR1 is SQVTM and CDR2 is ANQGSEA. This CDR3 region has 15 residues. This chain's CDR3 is CSVEGDYLSKETQYF. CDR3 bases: TGCAGCGTTGAAGGGGACTACCTCTCTAAAGAGACCCAGTACTTC.

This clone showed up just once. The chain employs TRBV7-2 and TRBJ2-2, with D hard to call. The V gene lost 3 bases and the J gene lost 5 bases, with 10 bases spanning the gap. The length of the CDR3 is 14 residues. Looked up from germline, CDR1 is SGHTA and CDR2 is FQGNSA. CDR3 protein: CASSLERLTGELFF. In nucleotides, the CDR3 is TGTGCCAGCAGCTTGGAGAGGCTGACCGGGGAGCTGTTTTTT.

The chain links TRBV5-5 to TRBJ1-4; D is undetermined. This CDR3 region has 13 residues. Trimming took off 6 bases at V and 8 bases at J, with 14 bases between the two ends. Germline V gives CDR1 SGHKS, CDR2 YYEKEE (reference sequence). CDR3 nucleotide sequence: TGTGCCAGCACCCGTGGGTCCGGGGAAAAACTGTTTTTT. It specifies CASTRGSGEKLFF.

CDR3 loop: CASSTLAGGPLSGETQYF. The CDR3 DNA sequence: TGTGCCAGTAGTACCTTAGCGGGAGGGCCTCTTTCGGGAGAGACCCAGTACTTC. The chain employs TRBV19 and TRBJ2-5, with 11 bases aligning to TRBD2. Germline CDR1 and CDR2: LNHDA and SQIVND (reference sequence). The CDR3 is 18 residues long. V lost 4 bases and J lost 4; bases outside the gene matches: 14.

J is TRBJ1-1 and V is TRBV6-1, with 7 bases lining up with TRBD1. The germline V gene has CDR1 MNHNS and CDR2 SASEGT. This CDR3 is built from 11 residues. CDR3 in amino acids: CFRQGSTEAFF. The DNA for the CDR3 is TGTTTCAGACAGGGAAGCACTGAAGCTTTCTTT.

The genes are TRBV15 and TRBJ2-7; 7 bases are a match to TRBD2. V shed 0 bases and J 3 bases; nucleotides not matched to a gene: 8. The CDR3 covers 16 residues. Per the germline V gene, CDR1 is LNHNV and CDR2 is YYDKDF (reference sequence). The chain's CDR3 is CATSRDGPGGVYEQYF. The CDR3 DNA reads TGTGCCACCAGCAGAGATGGTCCGGGAGGAGTCTACGAGCAGTACTTC.

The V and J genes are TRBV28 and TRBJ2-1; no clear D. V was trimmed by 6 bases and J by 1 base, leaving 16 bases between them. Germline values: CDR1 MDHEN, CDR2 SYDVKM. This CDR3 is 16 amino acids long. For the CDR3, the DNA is TGTGCCAGCAGCCCGACCCGCCGAAGTTCCTACAATGAGCAGTTCTTC. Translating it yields CASSPTRRSSYNEQFF.

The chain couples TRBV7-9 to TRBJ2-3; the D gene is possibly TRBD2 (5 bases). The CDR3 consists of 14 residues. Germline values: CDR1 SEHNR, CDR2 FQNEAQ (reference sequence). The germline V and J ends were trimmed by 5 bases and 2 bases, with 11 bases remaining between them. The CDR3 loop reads CASSPTTTTDTQYF. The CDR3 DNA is TGTGCCAGCAGCCCGACTACTACCACAGATACGCAGTATTTT.

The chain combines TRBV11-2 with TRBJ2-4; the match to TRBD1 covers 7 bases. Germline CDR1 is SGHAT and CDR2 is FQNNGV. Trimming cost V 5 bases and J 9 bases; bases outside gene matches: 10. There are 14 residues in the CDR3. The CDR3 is CASSTLTGPGIQYF. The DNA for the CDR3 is TGTGCCAGCAGCACCCTGACAGGGCCAGGCATTCAGTACTTC.

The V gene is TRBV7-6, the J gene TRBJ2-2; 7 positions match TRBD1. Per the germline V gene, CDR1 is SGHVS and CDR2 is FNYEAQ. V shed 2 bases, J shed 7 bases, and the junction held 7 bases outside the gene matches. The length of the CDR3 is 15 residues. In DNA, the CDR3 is TGTGCCAGCAGCTTACTCAGAACAGGGGTCGGGGAGCTGTTTTTT. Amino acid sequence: CASSLLRTGVGELFF. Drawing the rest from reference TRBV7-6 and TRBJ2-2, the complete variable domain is GAGVSQSPRYKVTKRGQDVALRCDPISGHVSLYWYRQALGQGPEFLTYFNYEAQQDKSGLPNDRFSAERPEGSISTLTIQRTEQRDSAMYRCASSLLRTGVGELFFGEGSRLTVL.

CDR3 residues: CASSLFGTSFISQSDTQYF. The CDR3 DNA sequence: TGTGCCAGCAGCTTGTTTGGTACTAGTTTCATCAGTCAATCAGATACGCAGTATTTT. V gene TRBV5-6 combines with J gene TRBJ2-3, with D perhaps matching TRBD2 (5 bases). Germline V gene lookup returns CDR1 SGHDT and CDR2 YYEEEE. CDR3 length: 19 amino acids. V was pared by 1 base and J by 4 bases, with 25 bases between.

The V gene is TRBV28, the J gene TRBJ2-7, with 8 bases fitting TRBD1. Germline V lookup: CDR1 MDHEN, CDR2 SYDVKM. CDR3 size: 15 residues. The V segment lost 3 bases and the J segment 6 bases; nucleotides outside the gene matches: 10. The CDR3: CASSFGGQGASEQYF. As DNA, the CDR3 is TGTGCCAGCAGTTTTGGAGGGCAGGGGGCCAGCGAGCAGTACTTC. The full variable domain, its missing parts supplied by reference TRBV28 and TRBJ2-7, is DVKVTQSSRYLVKRTGEKVFLECVQDMDHENMFWYRQDPGLGLRLIYFSYDVKMKEKGDIPEGYSVSREKKERFSLILESASTNQTSMYLCASSFGGQGASEQYFGPGTRLTVT.